The sequence of this T cell receptor (beta chain) was determined in a study of blood T cells in healthy people across ages. Collection of around 10 milliliters of peripheral blood was performed for each donor. Trimming took off 1 base at V and 1 base at J, with 10 bases between the two ends. There are 15 residues in the CDR3. The germline CDR1 and CDR2 sequences are SGHAT and FQNNGV. Study-wide points: Long-lived donors had more naive CD4+ cells and higher diversity than aged donors.

A second PCR, run for about 6 to 12 cycles, used a sample-barcoded 5' primer plus a J-beta primer mix. Through a template-switch adaptor with 12 random nucleotides, each cDNA molecule received a tag. TCRdb itself ran the 5' RACE reads through MiXCR, one entry per CDR3 protein. The sample consists of approximately 690,000 distinct CDR3 sequences, over 40% of them appearing once. This clonotype was seen more than once but under ten times. Its target is unknown. The receptor was derived from a man older than 75 in good health. Material: blood. The chain has TRBV11-2 and TRBJ2-5, with D hard to call. CDR3: CASSLGQNTQETQYF. The DNA of the CDR3 is TGTGCCAGCAGCTTAGGCCAAAACACCCAAGAGACCCAGTACTTC.